This entry is about one T cell receptor (beta chain). The CDR3 has 19 residues. Per the germline V gene, CDR1 is SGHRS and CDR2 is YFSETQ. J was trimmed by 2 bases and V by 0 bases; bases with no gene match: 13. The sample belongs to a study of blood T cell repertoires in COVID-19. The overall study: Researchers got acute and convalescent COVID-19 samples from the United States, Italy and Spain.

For recovered donors of Cohort 3, there were two negative PCRs, clearance, or symptom resolution. In the study's own analysis: Amplifying reference gene primers gave estimates of nucleated cell counts. Sequenced by immunoSEQ multiplex PCR; TCRdb stores in-frame clones only, minus some. D and trimming were read from the DNA, whereas the V and J calls and clone size are those reported in that table. The table lists a few hundred thousand clones, more than 85% of them singletons, with 2.5% to 3.5% in the top ten. The sequence derives from a woman in her twenties or thirties who had recovered from COVID-19. The chain links TRBV5-1 to TRBJ2-3, with 9 positions matching TRBD2. The sequenced sample was PBMCs or T cells enriched from blood (not recorded which). CDR3 sequence reads: CASSLGALAGQRVTDTQYF. For the CDR3, the DNA is TGCGCCAGCAGCTTGGGTGCGCTAGCGGGGCAACGCGTCACAGATACGCAGTATTTT.